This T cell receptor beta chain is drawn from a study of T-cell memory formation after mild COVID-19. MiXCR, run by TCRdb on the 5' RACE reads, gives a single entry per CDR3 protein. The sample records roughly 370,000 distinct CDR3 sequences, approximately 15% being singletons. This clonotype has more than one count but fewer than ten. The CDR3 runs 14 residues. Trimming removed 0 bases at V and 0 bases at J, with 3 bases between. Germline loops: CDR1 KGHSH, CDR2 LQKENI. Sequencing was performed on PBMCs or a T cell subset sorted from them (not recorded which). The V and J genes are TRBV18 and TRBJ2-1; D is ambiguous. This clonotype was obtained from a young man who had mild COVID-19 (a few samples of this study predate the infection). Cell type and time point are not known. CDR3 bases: TGTGCCAGCTCACCACCCCGCTCCTACAATGAGCAGTTCTTC. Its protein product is CASSPPRSYNEQFF. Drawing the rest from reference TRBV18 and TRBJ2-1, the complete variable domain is NAGVMQNPRHLVRRRGQEARLRCSPMKGHSHVYWYRQLPEEGLKFMVYLQKENIIDESGMPKERFSAEFPKEGPSILRIQQVVRGDSAAYFCASSPPRSYNEQFFGPGTRLTVL.